A selection of T cell receptor beta chains follows, all from one sample in a study of beta chain features in type 1 diabetes. Method: immunoSEQ multiplex PCR; TCRdb's copy keeps in-frame clones and lacks some. The sample shows over 200,000 clones, around 9.9% of them seen only once. The sequenced sample was naive CD4+ T cells from blood. These receptors were collected from a young man with type 1 diabetes. Each CDR3 is given with its conserved first and last residue. The D gene is left open where the match is weak. The listing skips clone size in some rows; elsewhere it reads once, few, many or a size class.

size,V,D,J,DNA,CDR3
few,TRBV7-3,NA,TRBJ2-3,TGTGCCAGCAGCTTAGACAGAGGCACAGATACGCAGTATTTT,CASSLDRGTDTQYF
few,TRBV7-3,NA,TRBJ1-6,TGTGCCAGCAGCTCCAGGACGGGGATGAGAGATTCACCCCTCCACTTT,CASSSRTGMRDSPLHF
NA,TRBV6-6,NA,TRBJ1-1,TGTGCCAGCAGTGCTGTCAGGGGGAACACTGAAGCTTTCTTT,CASSAVRGNTEAFF
few,TRBV5-1,TRBD2,TRBJ2-1,TGCGCCAGCAGCTTGGATAGCGGGGGGGCAAATGAGCAGTTCTTC,CASSLDSGGANEQFF
NA,TRBV21-1,NA,TRBJ1-6,TGTGCCAGCAGCAAAGGGCGACAGGCAAATTCACCCCTCCACTTT,CASSKGRQANSPLHF
few,TRBV2,TRBD1,TRBJ1-4,TGTGCCAGCAGTGAGTCGACAGGGCTTAATGAAAAACTGTTTTTT,CASSESTGLNEKLFF
NA,TRBV7-2,NA,TRBJ1-5,TGTGCCAGCAGCCACTCGACAGATTATAGCAATCAGCCCCAGCATTTT,CASSHSTDYSNQPQHF
few,TRBV16,NA,TRBJ1-1,TGTGCCAGCAGCCCCCAGGGGAACACTGAAGCTTTCTTT,CASSPQGNTEAFF
few,TRBV9,NA,TRBJ1-1,TGTGCCAGCAGCGTAGGCCTACAGGGTAGGGTCACTGAAGCTTTCTTT,CASSVGLQGRVTEAFF
NA,TRBV18,TRBD2,TRBJ2-1,TGTGCCAGCTCACCAAGACTAGCGGGATACAATGAGCAGTTCTTC,CASSPRLAGYNEQFF
NA,TRBV19,TRBD1,TRBJ1-5,TGTGCCAGTAGTCGACAGGGTGATCAGCCCCAGCATTTT,CASSRQGDQPQHF
NA,TRBV9,TRBD2,TRBJ2-1,TGTGCCAGCAGCGCAACTAGCGAGTCCTACAATGAGCAGTTCTTC,CASSATSESYNEQFF
NA,TRBV21-1,NA,TRBJ1-6,TGTGCCAGCAGAGTGGGGCGTAATTCACCCCTCCACTTT,CASRVGRNSPLHF
NA,TRBV7-9,NA,TRBJ2-5,TGTGCCAGCAGCTCTTTGATGGGAGAACAGTACTTC,CASSSLMGEQYF
few,TRBV30,TRBD1,TRBJ1-2,TGTGCCTGGAGTGAGACAGGGGGAGGCTACACCTTC,CAWSETGGGYTF
few,TRBV27,NA,TRBJ2-2,TGTGCCAGCAGTGTCCAAGGGGGAACGAACACCGGGGAGCTGTTTTTT,CASSVQGGTNTGELFF
few,TRBV5-5,TRBD2,TRBJ2-1,TGTGCCAGCAGCCTCCTAGCGGGGGGTGGAGGTGAGCAGTTCTTC,CASSLLAGGGGEQFF
NA,TRBV7-2,TRBD1,TRBJ2-2,TGTGCCAGCGGCACCGGGACAGGGGTCAGCGGGGAGCTGTTTTTT,CASGTGTGVSGELFF
NA,TRBV7-2,TRBD2,TRBJ2-3,TGTGCCAGCAGCTCATGGACTAGCGGGGACGGCACAGATACGCAGTATTTT,CASSSWTSGDGTDTQYF
few,TRBV7-2,TRBD1,TRBJ2-7,TGTGTACCTGAGGCCGGGACAGAGCTGGGGGTGGCCTACGAGCAGTACTTC,CVPEAGTELGVAYEQYF
NA,TRBV20-1,NA,TRBJ1-2,TGCAGCATCGGACAGCCCTATGGCTACACCTTC,CSIGQPYGYTF
NA,TRBV11-1,NA,TRBJ2-7,TGTGCCAGCAGCCGGAACCGGGACACCTTCTACGAGCAGTACTTC,CASSRNRDTFYEQYF
few,TRBV7-2,NA,TRBJ1-5,TGTGCCAGCAGCTTAAACGGGCAGCCCCAGCATTTT,CASSLNGQPQHF
NA,TRBV4-2,TRBD1,TRBJ1-2,TGTGCCAGCAGCCCGGGACAGGGTCCTAACTATGGCTACACCTTC,CASSPGQGPNYGYTF
few,TRBV5-1,TRBD1,TRBJ1-1,TGCGCCAGCAGTTTGGGACAGGGGAGAGTGAACACTGAAGCTTTCTTT,CASSLGQGRVNTEAFF
NA,TRBV4-2,NA,TRBJ1-6,TGTGCCAGCAGCCCCCGGACAGCCTCGAATTCACCCCTCCACTTT,CASSPRTASNSPLHF
NA,TRBV28,TRBD1,TRBJ2-7,TGTGCCAGTGGGGGTGGACAGGTTAAGGTCTACGAGCAGTACTTC,CASGGGQVKVYEQYF
few,TRBV14,TRBD2,TRBJ2-7,TGTGCCAGCAGCCAACAGGAACGCGGGAGGGAGCAGTACTTC,CASSQQERGREQYF
few,TRBV13,TRBD2,TRBJ2-3,TGTGCCAGCAGCTTCCAGGGACTAGCGGGGGGCACAGATACGCAGTATTTT,CASSFQGLAGGTDTQYF
NA,TRBV10-1,NA,TRBJ1-1,TGCGCCAGCAGTGAGTCGGCGAACACTGAAGCTTTCTTT,CASSESANTEAFF
NA,TRBV6-1,NA,TRBJ1-5,TGTGCCAGCAGTGAATCGGAGCCCCAGCATTTT,CASSESEPQHF
NA,TRBV5-1,NA,TRBJ2-5,TGCGCCAGCAGCTTGGTTGCGGGGGCAGGGGAGACCCAGTACTTC,CASSLVAGAGETQYF
few,TRBV5-1,TRBD2,TRBJ2-1,TGCGCCAGCAGCTTGCCTAGCGGGGGGGCCTACAATGAGCAGTTCTTC,CASSLPSGGAYNEQFF
few,TRBV29-1,NA,TRBJ2-4,TGCAGCGCGGGAACTGGGCGGAAAAACATTCAGTACTTC,CSAGTGRKNIQYF
few,TRBV14,TRBD1,TRBJ2-1,TGTGCCAGCAGCCAAAAACGCACAGGGGTGTTGTACAATGAGCAGTTCTTC,CASSQKRTGVLYNEQFF
few,TRBV30,NA,TRBJ1-6,TGTGCCTGGAGTCCGTCGGGGAATTCACCCCTCCACTTT,CAWSPSGNSPLHF
NA,TRBV5-1,NA,TRBJ2-6,TGCGCCAGCAGCTCGCAGGGTACTGGGGCCAACGTCCTGACTTTC,CASSSQGTGANVLTF
NA,TRBV6-5,NA,TRBJ2-3,TGTGCCAGCAGTCCCCGGGGGGCAGACACAGATACGCAGTATTTT,CASSPRGADTDTQYF
NA,TRBV2,TRBD2,TRBJ2-1,TGTGCCAGCAACGGACTAGCGGGGTATAATGAGCAGTTCTTC,CASNGLAGYNEQFF
few,TRBV9,TRBD1,TRBJ1-1,TGTGCCAGCAGCGTCGGGACAGCGAACACTGAAGCTTTCTTT,CASSVGTANTEAFF
NA,TRBV7-9,TRBD2,TRBJ2-1,TGTGCCAGCACGAAGCGGGGCCGTTTCAATGAGCAGTTCTTC,CASTKRGRFNEQFF
NA,TRBV18,NA,TRBJ2-1,TGTGCCAGCTCACCACCTTCTTACAATGAGCAGTTCTTC,CASSPPSYNEQFF
NA,TRBV28,NA,TRBJ1-5,TGTGCGGCGGGGTCAAGCCATAATCAGCCCCAGCATTTT,CAAGSSHNQPQHF
NA,TRBV5-4,TRBD1,TRBJ1-1,TGTGCCAGCAGCTCACCGGGACAGACGAACACTGAAGCTTTCTTT,CASSSPGQTNTEAFF
few,TRBV5-1,NA,TRBJ1-5,TGCGCCAGCAGCTTGGATCGAGATCAGCCCCAGCATTTT,CASSLDRDQPQHF
few,TRBV7-2,TRBD1,TRBJ2-7,TGTGCCAGCAGTTACCCGGGACAGGGATCCTACGAGCAGTACTTC,CASSYPGQGSYEQYF
NA,TRBV11-2,NA,TRBJ1-2,TGTGCCAGCAGCCTCCCCCCAGGGTGGAATGGCTACACCTTC,CASSLPPGWNGYTF
NA,TRBV5-6,NA,TRBJ1-2,TGTGCCAGCAGCTTGGGGGACATAACATTGGGCTACACCTTC,CASSLGDITLGYTF
NA,TRBV12-5,NA,TRBJ1-1,TGTGCTAGTGGTCCTGGACAGTTGCCGAACACTGAAGCTTTCTTT,CASGPGQLPNTEAFF
few,TRBV9,NA,TRBJ1-6,TGTGCCAGCAGCGAACAGGGACGGCTGATTAATTCACCCCTCCACTTT,CASSEQGRLINSPLHF
NA,TRBV7-9,NA,TRBJ2-7,TGTGCCAGCAGCTTAGCGCGGCAGGGTTCATCCTACGAGCAGTACTTC,CASSLARQGSSYEQYF
NA,TRBV19,TRBD1,TRBJ1-3,TGTGCCAGTTCTACCCGGGACAGGGGGAATGGAAACACCATATATTTT,CASSTRDRGNGNTIYF
NA,TRBV6-1,TRBD2,TRBJ2-4,TGTGCCAGCAGAGGACTAGCATTGTACTTC,CASRGLALYF
NA,TRBV30,NA,TRBJ1-1,TGTGCCTACACAGACGGGGTTTACACTGAAGCTTTCTTT,CAYTDGVYTEAFF
few,TRBV5-4,TRBD1,TRBJ2-3,TGTGCCAGCAGCGGGGGACAGGAGGGCACAGATACGCAGTATTTT,CASSGGQEGTDTQYF
few,TRBV2,TRBD2,TRBJ2-2,TGTGCCAGCAGTGACAGAACGGGGGGATACACCGGGGAGCTGTTTTTT,CASSDRTGGYTGELFF
few,TRBV7-3,TRBD1,TRBJ2-3,TGTGCCAGCAGCGACAGGGGCGTCCCGCCCACAGATACGCAGTATTTT,CASSDRGVPPTDTQYF